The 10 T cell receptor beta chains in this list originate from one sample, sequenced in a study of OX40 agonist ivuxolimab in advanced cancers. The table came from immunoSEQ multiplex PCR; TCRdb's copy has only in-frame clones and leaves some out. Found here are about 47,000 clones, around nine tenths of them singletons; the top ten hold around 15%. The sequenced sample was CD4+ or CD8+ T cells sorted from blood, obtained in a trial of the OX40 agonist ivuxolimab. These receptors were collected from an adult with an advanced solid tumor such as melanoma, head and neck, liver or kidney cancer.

The CDR3 sequence is CASSLTLGYYNEQFF. The DNA for the CDR3 is TGTGCCAGCAGTCTCACACTTGGGTACTACAATGAGCAGTTCTTC. This chain uses TRBV5-5 with TRBJ2-1, with D unresolved. V lost 5 bases to trimming and J lost 3 bases, with 15 bases between them. Germline V CDR1 and CDR2: SGHKS, YYEKEE (reference sequence). This CDR3 spans 15 amino acids.

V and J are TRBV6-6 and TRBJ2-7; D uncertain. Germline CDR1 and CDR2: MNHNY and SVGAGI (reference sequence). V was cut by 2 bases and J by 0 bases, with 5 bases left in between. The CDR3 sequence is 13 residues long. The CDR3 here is CASSYGYSYEQYF. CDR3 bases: TGTGCCAGCAGTTACGGCTACTCCTACGAGCAGTACTTC.

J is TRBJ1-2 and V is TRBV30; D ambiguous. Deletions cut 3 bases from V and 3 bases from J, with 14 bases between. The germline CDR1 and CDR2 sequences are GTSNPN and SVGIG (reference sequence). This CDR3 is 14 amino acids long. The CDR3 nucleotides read TGTGCCTGGAGGGTAGGCCTTTCGGACTATGGCTACACCTTC. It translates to CAWRVGLSDYGYTF.

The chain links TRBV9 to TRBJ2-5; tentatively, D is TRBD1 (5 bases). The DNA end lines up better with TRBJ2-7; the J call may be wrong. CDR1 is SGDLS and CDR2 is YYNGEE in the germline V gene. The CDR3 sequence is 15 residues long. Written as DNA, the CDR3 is TGTGCCAGCAGCGCTCGACAGTTGCCCTCCTACGAGCAGTACTTC. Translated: CASSARQLPSYEQYF.

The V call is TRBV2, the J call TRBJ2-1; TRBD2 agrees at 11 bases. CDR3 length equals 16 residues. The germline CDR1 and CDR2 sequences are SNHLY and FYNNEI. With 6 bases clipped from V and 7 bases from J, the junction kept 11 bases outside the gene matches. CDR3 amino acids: CASRTTPSGRRNEQFF. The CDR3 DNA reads TGTGCCAGCAGGACTACTCCTAGCGGGAGGCGTAATGAGCAGTTCTTC.

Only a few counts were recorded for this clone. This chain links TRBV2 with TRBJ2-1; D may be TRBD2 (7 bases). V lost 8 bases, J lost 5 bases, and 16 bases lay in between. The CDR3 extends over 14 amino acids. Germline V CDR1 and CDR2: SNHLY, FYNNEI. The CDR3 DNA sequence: TGTGCCAGCGAGGGGGGGCTAGCGAACAATGAGCAGTTCTTC. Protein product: CASEGGLANNEQFF.

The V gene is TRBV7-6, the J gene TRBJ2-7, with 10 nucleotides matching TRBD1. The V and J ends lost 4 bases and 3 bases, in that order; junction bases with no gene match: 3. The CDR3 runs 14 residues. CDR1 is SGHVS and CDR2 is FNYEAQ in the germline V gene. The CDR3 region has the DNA TGTGCCAGCAGCTCGGGACAGGGGATCTACGAGCAGTACTTC. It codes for CASSSGQGIYEQYF.

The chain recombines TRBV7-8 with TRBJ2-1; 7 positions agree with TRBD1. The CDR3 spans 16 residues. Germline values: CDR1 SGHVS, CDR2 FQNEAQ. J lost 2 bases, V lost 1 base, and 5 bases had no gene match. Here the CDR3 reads CASSLGLGQTYNEQFF. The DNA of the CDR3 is TGTGCCAGCAGCTTAGGTCTGGGACAGACCTACAATGAGCAGTTCTTC.

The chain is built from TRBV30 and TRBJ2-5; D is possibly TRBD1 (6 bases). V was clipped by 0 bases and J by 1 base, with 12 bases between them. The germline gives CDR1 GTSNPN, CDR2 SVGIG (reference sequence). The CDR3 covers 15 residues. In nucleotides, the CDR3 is TGTGCCTGGAGTGTCAGGGGCAGGGGCCAAGAGACCCAGTACTTC. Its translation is CAWSVRGRGQETQYF.

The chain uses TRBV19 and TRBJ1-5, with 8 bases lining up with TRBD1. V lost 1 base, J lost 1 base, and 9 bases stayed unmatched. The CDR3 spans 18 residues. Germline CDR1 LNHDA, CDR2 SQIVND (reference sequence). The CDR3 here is CASSIARTGQESNQPQHF. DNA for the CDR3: TGTGCCAGTAGTATAGCCAGGACAGGGCAAGAGAGCAATCAGCCCCAGCATTTT.